This T cell receptor (beta chain) came from a study of response to subunit inactivated influenza vaccine. Study findings and constraints: Few additional T cells are recruited per seasonal influenza vaccination, authors suggested.

This clonotype appeared a few times. What it binds is unknown. The CDR3 totals 12 residues. Trimming removed 5 bases from V and 4 bases from J, with 6 bases in between. Germline V lookup: CDR1 KGHSH, CDR2 LQKENI. TCRdb re-called the RT-PCR reads through MiXCR, storing one row per CDR3 protein. Found here are about 500,000 distinct CDR3 sequences, more than 15% of them singletons; the top ten hold approximately 3%. This clonotype was obtained from a man between 50 and 70 years old who received an inactivated influenza vaccine. The chain uses TRBV18 and TRBJ2-1; D unresolved. Sequencing was performed on CD4+ T cells sorted from PBMCs, taken approximately 25 months after vaccination. The CDR3 loop is CASSANYNEQFF. CDR3 in DNA: TGTGCCAGCTCAGCCAATTACAATGAGCAGTTCTTC.